These T cell receptor beta chains were read from a single sample in a study of CDR3 diversity in severe acne. MiXCR, run by TCRdb on the PCR reads, gives a single entry per CDR3 protein. In the table there are approximately 79,000 distinct CDR3 sequences, about 50% of which are singletons. Sequencing was carried out using blood. These receptors were collected from a male donor in good health, serving as a control. The CDR3 runs from the conserved cysteine through the conserved F or W. The D gene is left open where the match is weak. A row's size may be missing; if present it is once, few, many or a size class.

-,TRBJ1-1,15,TRBV5-4,-,TGTGCCAGCAGCCTCGGGGGAGTGGGGCTCACTGAAGCTTTCTTT,CASSLGGVGLTEAFF
-,TRBJ2-7,14,TRBV18,once,TGTGCCAGCTCACCACCGGGGGAAATCTACGAGCAGTACTTC,CASSPPGEIYEQYF
-,TRBJ2-7,14,TRBV20-1,-,TGCAGTGCTAGAGAAGGGGGGGCCCCTGGCGAGCAGTACTTC,CSAREGGAPGEQYF
-,TRBJ1-4,15,TRBV25-1,-,TGTGCCAGCAGTGAGTGGGACGGGGGAGGGGAAAAACTGTTTTTT,CASSEWDGGGEKLFF
-,TRBJ1-2,14,TRBV10-3,many,TGTGCCATCAGTGGAGGCACATCTAACTATGGCTACACCTTC,CAISGGTSNYGYTF
TRBD2,TRBJ2-5,14,TRBV30,-,TGTGCCTGGACTAGCGGGGGGCCACTAGAGACCCAGTACTTC,CAWTSGGPLETQYF
-,TRBJ2-6,18,TRBV24-1,-,TGTGCCACCAGTGCTCCAAACAACCGGGGCACTGGGGCCAACGTCCTGACTTTC,CATSAPNNRGTGANVLTF
-,TRBJ1-5,16,TRBV6-5,-,TGTGCCAGCAGTACAGGTCTGAGTGGGTCTGGCCAGCCCCAGCATTTT,CASSTGLSGSGQPQHF
-,TRBJ2-5,14,TRBV18,-,TGTGCCAGCTCACCATCGGGTGTCCAAGAGACCCAGTACTTC,CASSPSGVQETQYF
TRBD1,TRBJ2-7,14,TRBV19,-,TGTGCCACTGGGGACAGGGGTTCTTCCTACGAGCAGTACTTC,CATGDRGSSYEQYF
-,TRBJ2-7,13,TRBV25-1,once,TGTGCCAGCGGTAGGCAGGGAACTGATGAGCAGTACTTC,CASGRQGTDEQYF
-,TRBJ1-5,19,TRBV4-3,once,TGCGCCAGCAGCCATCGACGAGGATTAACGGACCGAGGCAATCAGCCCCAGCATTTT,CASSHRRGLTDRGNQPQHF
TRBD1,TRBJ1-2,13,TRBV29-1,few,TGCAGCGTAAGGACAGGGGCTAACTATGGCTACACCTTC,CSVRTGANYGYTF
-,TRBJ2-7,13,TRBV6-5,many,TGTGCCAGCAGTTACCCAACAGGGAACGAGCAGTACTTC,CASSYPTGNEQYF
-,TRBJ2-7,12,TRBV10-3,-,TGTGCCATCAGTATAGACTTGTACGAGCAGTACTTC,CAISIDLYEQYF
-,TRBJ1-5,14,TRBV20-1,-,TGCAGTGCTAGAGAGGCAACAGGCGGTCAGCCCCAGCATTTT,CSAREATGGQPQHF
TRBD1,TRBJ1-1,12,TRBV29-1,few,TGCAGCGTGGAAACAGGGGGCCAGGGGGCTTTCTTT,CSVETGGQGAFF
-,TRBJ2-2,12,TRBV11-2,many,TGTGCCAGCAGCCGGTGGATCGGGGAGCTGTTTTTT,CASSRWIGELFF
TRBD1,TRBJ1-5,15,TRBV6-1,many,TGTGCCAGCAGTGAAATAGGACAGGGGGCTGAGCCCCAGCATTTT,CASSEIGQGAEPQHF
-,TRBJ1-1,13,TRBV12-3/TRBV12-4,-,TGTGCCAGCACCCAGGGAACCAACACTGAAGCTTTCTTT,CASTQGTNTEAFF